The TCR beta chain under discussion was sequenced for a study of immune evolution from preneoplasia to lung adenocarcinoma. Trimming removed 3 bases at V and 4 bases at J, with 5 bases between. This CDR3 comprises 12 residues. Germline-derived CDR1 and CDR2 are LNHNV and YYDKDF (reference sequence). The repertoire was sequenced with immunoSEQ multiplex PCR; TCRdb's copy has only in-frame clones and lacks some. The table has 15,000 to 20,000 clones, approximately 86% seen once. Each case's diagnosis was confirmed by two pathologists on H&E. Material: FFPE invasive lung adenocarcinoma tissue. The gene calls are TRBV15 and TRBJ2-3, with D unclear. The sequence was obtained from a person between 65 and 79 years old with invasive lung adenocarcinoma. CDR3 sequence (DNA): TGTGCCACCAGCAGCTATTCAGATACGCAGTATTTT. It specifies CATSSYSDTQYF.